The rows below give T cell receptor beta chains drawn from one sample of a study of T cells after posttransplantation cyclophosphamide. Generated by immunoSEQ multiplex PCR, the TCRdb table keeps only in-frame clones and is missing some. Observed in the sample are some 50,000 clones, none of them singletons. The sequenced sample was PBMCs. The source is a man aged 40-50 years in good health, CMV-negative, and a related stem cell transplant donor. The CDR3 runs from the conserved cysteine through the conserved F or W. D genes are given only for firm matches. Expanded clones are given a class, and other clones once, few, many or no size at all.

d_call j_call clone_size v_call cdr3_nt cdr3_aa
- TRBJ1-5 many TRBV6-1 TGTGCCAGCAGTGAAGAAATGGGAGGCAATCAGCCCCAGCATTTT CASSEEMGGNQPQHF
- TRBJ1-5 many TRBV19 TGTGCCAGTAGTATAGATTTGATAGCCAGGGGCAATCAGCCCCAGCATTTT CASSIDLIARGNQPQHF
TRBD2 TRBJ2-7 many TRBV7-2 TGTGCCAGCAGCCTCTATAGCGGGTCTACAATCTACGAGCAGTACTTC CASSLYSGSTIYEQYF
- TRBJ1-2 many TRBV7-9 TGTGCCAGCAGCTTAGGTGCTGGGGCCCTCTATGGCTACACCTTC CASSLGAGALYGYTF
- TRBJ2-1 many TRBV11-2 TGTGCCAGCCGAGACAATGAGCAGTTCTTC CASRDNEQFF
TRBD1 TRBJ2-7 many TRBV6-1 TGTGCCAGCAGTGTCCCCTCCGGGACAGGGCTGGAGGAGCAGTACTTC CASSVPSGTGLEEQYF
TRBD1 TRBJ1-1 many TRBV9 TGTGCCAGCAGCGTAGAAATTGGGACAGGAGCCGAAGCTTTCTTT CASSVEIGTGAEAFF
- TRBJ2-7 - TRBV7-9 TGTGCCAGCAGCTTAGCCCAGAGGAGTTCCTACGAGCAGTACTTC CASSLAQRSSYEQYF
- TRBJ2-1 many TRBV7-2 TGTGCCAGCCACTCGGGGAGATACAATGAGCAGTTCTTC CASHSGRYNEQFF
- TRBJ1-3 many TRBV25-1 TGTGCCAGCAGTGATGGGGGGTTTAACACCATATATTTT CASSDGGFNTIYF
- TRBJ2-2 many TRBV21-1 TGTGCCAGCAGCGAAGCCTCAGGGGGCCCGAACACCGGGGAGCTGTTTTTT CASSEASGGPNTGELFF
TRBD1 TRBJ2-3 many TRBV7-2 TGTGCCAGCAGCCGGGACAGGGGCACAGATACGCAGTATTTT CASSRDRGTDTQYF
TRBD2 TRBJ2-5 many TRBV18 TGTGCCAGCGGGCAAGGACTAGCGGGAGATCAAGAGACCCAGTACTTC CASGQGLAGDQETQYF
- TRBJ1-1 many TRBV11-1 TGTGCCAGCAGCTTAGACAGGCGTAACACTGAAGCTTTCTTT CASSLDRRNTEAFF
- TRBJ2-1 many TRBV10-3 TGTGCCATCAGTGATCTGTTGCACGAACGGGACTTACGCTCCTACAATGAGCAGTTCTTC CAISDLLHERDLRSYNEQFF
- TRBJ2-1 many TRBV7-2 TGTGCCACTGCGACTCCCTTGGGTGATGAGCAGTTCTTC CATATPLGDEQFF
TRBD2 TRBJ2-7 many TRBV28 TGTGCCAGCAGTTTACGATTGGGCGGGAGGGCCTACGAGCAGTACTTC CASSLRLGGRAYEQYF
- TRBJ2-1 many TRBV11-2 TGTGCCAGCAGCTTAGAATGGCAGTCCTACAATGAGCAGTTCTTC CASSLEWQSYNEQFF